Listed below are T cell receptor beta chains from one sample, sequenced in a study of molecular identifiers for immune sequencing clone quantification. TCRdb re-derived calls from the PCR reads in MiXCR, one entry per CDR3 protein. The repertoire holds more than 450,000 distinct CDR3 sequences, with over 20% as singletons. The sequencing sample was made of naive CD8+ T cells from blood, with Jurkat cell RNA spiked in. Every receptor here comes from a human donor in good health. Some libraries in this study had Jurkat cell RNA spiked in. CDR3s include the opening cysteine and the closing phenylalanine or tryptophan. Each record gives: V gene, J gene, clone size, CDR3 length, D gene, CDR3 DNA, CDR3 protein. The D gene is left open where the match is weak. Clone size is given for some rows only: seen once, a few or many times, or a class if the clone is expanded.

v_gene: TRBV19
j_gene: TRBJ2-7
abundance: many
len: 16
d_gene: TRBD2
CDR3nt: TGTGCCAGTAGTATGGGCAAAGCGGGAGCGGCCTACGAGCAGTACTTC
CDR3aa: CASSMGKAGAAYEQYF

v_gene: TRBV20-1
j_gene: TRBJ1-5
abundance: many
len: 15
d_gene: NA
CDR3nt: TGCAGTGCTGAGGAAAGAGGATTGGGCAATCAGCCCCAGCATTTT
CDR3aa: CSAEERGLGNQPQHF

v_gene: TRBV6-2/TRBV6-3
j_gene: TRBJ1-5
abundance: many
len: 15
d_gene: TRBD1
CDR3nt: TGTGCCAGCAGTCCACAGGGGGCGGTTGGACAGCCCCAGCATTTT
CDR3aa: CASSPQGAVGQPQHF

v_gene: TRBV29-1
j_gene: TRBJ2-3
abundance: many
len: 14
d_gene: TRBD1
CDR3nt: TGCAGCGTTGACCCGGGACAGGGAGTGGATACGCAGTATTTT
CDR3aa: CSVDPGQGVDTQYF

v_gene: TRBV20-1
j_gene: TRBJ2-3
abundance: NA
len: 16
d_gene: TRBD2
CDR3nt: TGCAGTGCTAGTCTCCCTGCGGGGGGGAGCACAGATACGCAGTATTTT
CDR3aa: CSASLPAGGSTDTQYF

v_gene: TRBV11-2
j_gene: TRBJ1-5
abundance: few
len: 13
d_gene: NA
CDR3nt: TGTGCCAGCAGCTTAGGATCCGTCCAGCCCCAGCATTTT
CDR3aa: CASSLGSVQPQHF

v_gene: TRBV4-1
j_gene: TRBJ1-4
abundance: NA
len: 15
d_gene: NA
CDR3nt: TGCGCCAGCAGCCCAGTTCCCGGCCTTAATGAAAAACTGTTTTTT
CDR3aa: CASSPVPGLNEKLFF

v_gene: TRBV21-1
j_gene: TRBJ1-5
abundance: many
len: 16
d_gene: NA
CDR3nt: TGTGCCAGCAGCAAAAGTTGGGGACGTAGCAATCAGCCCCAGCATTTT
CDR3aa: CASSKSWGRSNQPQHF

v_gene: TRBV4-1
j_gene: TRBJ1-1
abundance: NA
len: 14
d_gene: NA
CDR3nt: TGCGCCAGCAGCCAAGTCCAGCCACACACTGAAGCTTTCTTT
CDR3aa: CASSQVQPHTEAFF

v_gene: TRBV24-1
j_gene: TRBJ1-5
abundance: NA
len: 16
d_gene: NA
CDR3nt: TGTGCCACCAGTGAATCAAGTCCATATAGCAATCAGCCCCAGCATTTT
CDR3aa: CATSESSPYSNQPQHF

v_gene: TRBV7-2
j_gene: TRBJ2-7
abundance: few
len: 15
d_gene: TRBD1
CDR3nt: TGTGCCAGCAGCTTTTGGACAGGCCCTGCCTACGAGCAGTACTTC
CDR3aa: CASSFWTGPAYEQYF

v_gene: TRBV6-5
j_gene: TRBJ2-7
abundance: many
len: 16
d_gene: TRBD2
CDR3nt: TGTGCCAGCAGTTACACATTGGGACTAGTCAATCAAGAGCAGTACTTC
CDR3aa: CASSYTLGLVNQEQYF

v_gene: TRBV6-2/TRBV6-3
j_gene: TRBJ1-5
abundance: many
len: 15
d_gene: NA
CDR3nt: TGTGCCAGCAGGTCGAGGGGGGACGGAGATCAGCCCCAGCATTTT
CDR3aa: CASRSRGDGDQPQHF

v_gene: TRBV11-1
j_gene: TRBJ1-1
abundance: few
len: 13
d_gene: NA
CDR3nt: TGTGCCAGCAGCGGTATGGGATCTCGACACCCTTTCTTT
CDR3aa: CASSGMGSRHPFF

v_gene: TRBV30
j_gene: TRBJ1-6
abundance: few
len: 13
d_gene: NA
CDR3nt: TGTGCCTGGAGTCCTACAGGGTTCTCACCCCTCCACTTT
CDR3aa: CAWSPTGFSPLHF

v_gene: TRBV20-1
j_gene: TRBJ2-7
abundance: few
len: 14
d_gene: NA
CDR3nt: TGCAGTGCACTTAAAGAGGGACTTTCCTACGAGCAGTACTTC
CDR3aa: CSALKEGLSYEQYF

v_gene: TRBV7-9
j_gene: TRBJ2-7
abundance: NA
len: 14
d_gene: TRBD2
CDR3nt: TGTGCCAGCAGCTTCGTGGGAGGGACCTACGAGCAGTACTTC
CDR3aa: CASSFVGGTYEQYF

v_gene: TRBV19
j_gene: TRBJ2-3
abundance: NA
len: 11
d_gene: NA
CDR3nt: TGTGCCAGTCAGGACTCTCATACGCAGTATTTT
CDR3aa: CASQDSHTQYF

v_gene: TRBV30
j_gene: TRBJ2-7
abundance: many
len: 11
d_gene: NA
CDR3nt: TGTGCCTGGTCGGACACGTACGAGCAGTACTTC
CDR3aa: CAWSDTYEQYF

v_gene: TRBV12-3/TRBV12-4
j_gene: TRBJ1-4
abundance: many
len: 15
d_gene: TRBD1
CDR3nt: TGTGCCAGCAGAGGGACAGGGGTCGGTTGGGAAAAACTGTTTTTT
CDR3aa: CASRGTGVGWEKLFF

v_gene: TRBV4-1
j_gene: TRBJ2-5
abundance: many
len: 15
d_gene: TRBD2
CDR3nt: TGCGCCAGCAGCCAAGTCACTAGCGGGGAGGAGACCCAGTACTTC
CDR3aa: CASSQVTSGEETQYF

v_gene: TRBV4-3
j_gene: TRBJ1-1
abundance: few
len: 15
d_gene: NA
CDR3nt: TGCGCCAGCAGCCAAGATAGTCCGGCGAACACTGAAGCTTTCTTT
CDR3aa: CASSQDSPANTEAFF

v_gene: TRBV18
j_gene: TRBJ2-1
abundance: NA
len: 15
d_gene: TRBD2
CDR3nt: TGTGCCAGCTCCCCCACGGCTAGCGGATACAATGAGCAGTTCTTC
CDR3aa: CASSPTASGYNEQFF

v_gene: TRBV28
j_gene: TRBJ2-3
abundance: many
len: 19
d_gene: NA
CDR3nt: TGTGCCAGCAGCAAACTCGGACAGAATGGATTTGAGAACACAGATACGCAGTATTTT
CDR3aa: CASSKLGQNGFENTDTQYF

v_gene: TRBV29-1
j_gene: TRBJ1-1
abundance: many
len: 12
d_gene: NA
CDR3nt: TGCAGCGTCCTATATCTGAACACTGAAGCTTTCTTT
CDR3aa: CSVLYLNTEAFF

v_gene: TRBV6-5
j_gene: TRBJ2-5
abundance: few
len: 12
d_gene: NA
CDR3nt: TGTGCCGCCAAGGACGGGCGGGAGACCCAGTACTTC
CDR3aa: CAAKDGRETQYF

v_gene: TRBV19
j_gene: TRBJ2-3
abundance: few
len: 15
d_gene: NA
CDR3nt: TGTGCCAGTAATTCGCGGGCCACTAGCACAGATACGCAGTATTTT
CDR3aa: CASNSRATSTDTQYF

v_gene: TRBV19
j_gene: TRBJ1-5
abundance: NA
len: 12
d_gene: NA
CDR3nt: TGTGCCAGTAGTACAGGGTTACAGCCCCAGCATTTT
CDR3aa: CASSTGLQPQHF

v_gene: TRBV4-1
j_gene: TRBJ1-6
abundance: few
len: 15
d_gene: TRBD1
CDR3nt: TGCGCCAGCAGCCAGACAGGGCTAACCAATTCACCCCTCCACTTT
CDR3aa: CASSQTGLTNSPLHF